These T cell receptor beta chains were read from a single sample in a study of graft-versus-host responses after intestinal transplantation. Their specific antigens are unknown. Measured with immunoSEQ multiplex PCR; TCRdb has only the in-frame clones, and not every one. The table lists tens of thousands of clones, around 90% of them singletons. The starting material was unstimulated CD4+ T cells sorted from spleen or lymph node cells, obtained before intestinal transplant. These receptors all stem from a human donor who received an intestinal transplant. Each CDR3 is given with its conserved first and last residue. A D gene is named only where the DNA matches it firmly. Clone size is stated in some rows and not others, as once, few, many or a class when expanded.

v_gene	abundance	j_gene	d_gene	CDR3nt	CDR3aa
TRBV27	NA	TRBJ2-3	TRBD2	TGTGCCAGCAGGGCTAGCGGGGCCCAGGGGGAGTATTTT	CASRASGAQGEYF
TRBV6-5	NA	TRBJ1-5	NA	TGTGCCAGCAGAGGCCGGACAGATAGCAATCAGCCCCAGCATTTT	CASRGRTDSNQPQHF
TRBV6-1	NA	TRBJ1-1	TRBD1	TGTGCCAGCAGGGGGACAGGGACGAGGACTGAAGCTTTCTTT	CASRGTGTRTEAFF
TRBV5-1	NA	TRBJ2-2	TRBD1	TGCGCCAGCAGCTTGGTTACAGGGGCGAACACCGGGGAGCTGTTTTTT	CASSLVTGANTGELFF
TRBV25-1	NA	TRBJ2-2	NA	TGTGCCAGCAGTGAATTGGGAGGCGGGGAGCTGTTTTTT	CASSELGGGELFF
TRBV5-4	NA	TRBJ2-3	TRBD2	TGTGCCAGCAGCTTAGCCAGCGGGGGGGCTATGGATACGCAGTATTTT	CASSLASGGAMDTQYF
TRBV6-1	NA	TRBJ2-7	NA	TGTGCCAGCCGTCATCACGGGACACTTTACGAGCAGTACTTC	CASRHHGTLYEQYF
TRBV6-5	NA	TRBJ1-2	TRBD1	TGTGCCAGCAGTTATGGGACAGGCCTTAGGGGCTACACCTTC	CASSYGTGLRGYTF
TRBV2	NA	TRBJ2-6	NA	TGTGCCAGCAGTGTCGGTGGGCCCATGACTGGGGCCAACGTCCTGACTTTC	CASSVGGPMTGANVLTF
TRBV5-1	NA	TRBJ2-3	NA	TGCGCCAGCACTGCTAGGCAGGGGTCAGATACGCAGTATTTT	CASTARQGSDTQYF
TRBV6-5	few	TRBJ2-2	NA	TGTGCCAGCAGTTACTCCGGAGTCGTCGGCCGGGAGCTGTTTTTT	CASSYSGVVGRELFF
TRBV4-2	NA	TRBJ1-1	TRBD1	TGTGCCAGCAGCCAAGTAACAGGGGGCACGAACACTGAAGCTTTCTTT	CASSQVTGGTNTEAFF
TRBV23-1	NA	TRBJ1-2	NA	TGCGCCAGCAGTCAATTTATTTTCTTTGAATTAACAGGGCCCTGTCGACATATTGGCTACACCTTC	CASSQFIFFELTGPCRHIGYTF
TRBV2	few	TRBJ2-5	NA	TGTGCCAGCACAGGGGACCAAGAGACCCAGTACTTC	CASTGDQETQYF
TRBV5-1	NA	TRBJ2-3	NA	TGCGCCAGCAGCGGGGGGACTGCGGATACGCAGTATTTT	CASSGGTADTQYF
TRBV19	NA	TRBJ1-4	NA	TGTGCCAGTAGTACGGGACTCGGGAGTTATGAAAAACTGTTTTTT	CASSTGLGSYEKLFF
TRBV18	NA	TRBJ2-7	NA	TGTGCCAGCTCACCACCGGAACAGCTCTACGAGCAGTACTTC	CASSPPEQLYEQYF
TRBV7-3	NA	TRBJ2-7	TRBD1	TGTGCCAGCAGCCCGCAGTATGTAGCGTTGACAGGGCGCGACGAGCAGTACTTC	CASSPQYVALTGRDEQYF
TRBV2	NA	TRBJ2-1	TRBD2	TGTGCCAGCAGGGGACTAGCGGGGGGCTACAATGAGCAGTTCTTC	CASRGLAGGYNEQFF
TRBV19	NA	TRBJ1-5	NA	TGTGCCAGTAGTATAGGCCCCGGGGGGCCCCAGCATTTT	CASSIGPGGPQHF
TRBV5-4	once	TRBJ1-4	TRBD1	TGTGCCAGCAGCCAGGACAGGGCTGAAAAACTGTTTTTT	CASSQDRAEKLFF
TRBV6-1	NA	TRBJ1-5	TRBD1	TGTGCCAGCGACAGGGGGTCCGGTCAGCCCCAGCATTTT	CASDRGSGQPQHF
TRBV6-5	NA	TRBJ2-7	NA	TGTGCCAGCAGCAGTACGGGACACTCCTACGAGCAGTACTTC	CASSSTGHSYEQYF
TRBV7-9	NA	TRBJ2-3	TRBD2	TGTGCCAGCAGCTTATTGGCGGGGGACACAGATACGCAGTATTTT	CASSLLAGDTDTQYF
TRBV2	few	TRBJ2-4	NA	TGTGCCAGCAGGGGGGGATTAGGGACCAAAAACATTCAGTACTTC	CASRGGLGTKNIQYF
TRBV6-1	NA	TRBJ1-1	TRBD1	TGTGCCAGCAGTGAATCAGGGGGCGGCACTGAAGCTTTCTTT	CASSESGGGTEAFF
TRBV5-1	NA	TRBJ2-3	TRBD2	TGCGCCAGCAGCTTGGTGCGGGGGGCCACAGATACGCAGTATTTT	CASSLVRGATDTQYF
TRBV29-1	NA	TRBJ2-3	TRBD2	TGCAGCGTTGACAGGGAGGGAGATACGCAGTATTTT	CSVDREGDTQYF
TRBV7-9	NA	TRBJ1-1	NA	TGTGCCAGCAGCCTCGGGACAAACACTGAAGCTTTCTTT	CASSLGTNTEAFF
TRBV9	NA	TRBJ2-3	TRBD1	TGTGCCAGCAGCGTAGCCGGGACAGGGGTGGTAGATACGCAGTATTTT	CASSVAGTGVVDTQYF
TRBV11-3	NA	TRBJ2-4	NA	TGTGCCAGCAGCCATTCGACAGGCACCAAAAACATTCAGTACTTC	CASSHSTGTKNIQYF
TRBV5-4	once	TRBJ2-2	TRBD2	TGTGCCAGCAGCCAGCTAGCGGGGGCGAACACCGGGGAGCTGTTTTTT	CASSQLAGANTGELFF
TRBV5-1	NA	TRBJ1-6	NA	TGCGCCAGCCGGACTGGGGAGAACTATTCACCCCTCCACTTT	CASRTGENYSPLHF
TRBV7-8	once	TRBJ1-1	NA	TGTGCCAGCAGCCAGGAACAGGGTCTGAACACTGAAGCTTTCTTT	CASSQEQGLNTEAFF
TRBV7-9	NA	TRBJ2-5	TRBD1	TGTGCCAGCAGCTTTGGGACAGGGGCCGTCGAGACCCAGTACTTC	CASSFGTGAVETQYF
TRBV7-7	once	TRBJ1-6	TRBD1	TGTGCTAGCAGCTCGACAGGGTTCAATTCACCCCTCCACTTT	CASSSTGFNSPLHF
TRBV15	NA	TRBJ1-2	TRBD1	TGTGCCACCAGCCGAGACAGGGACTATGGCTACACCTTC	CATSRDRDYGYTF
TRBV11-2	NA	TRBJ2-7	TRBD2	TGTGCCAGCAGCTCCCGACTAGCGGGGTCATACGAGCAGTACTTC	CASSSRLAGSYEQYF
TRBV9	NA	TRBJ2-1	NA	TGTGCCAGCAGCGTAGGAGGTTCCTACAATGAGCAGTTCTTC	CASSVGGSYNEQFF
TRBV13	NA	TRBJ1-1	TRBD1	TGTGCCAGCAGCCCCCTCCGGACAGGGACGAATGAAGCTTTCTTT	CASSPLRTGTNEAFF
TRBV18	NA	TRBJ2-2	NA	TGTGCCAGCTCACCAGAGGGTAAAAGAACCGGGGAGCTGTTTTTT	CASSPEGKRTGELFF
TRBV2	NA	TRBJ1-5	NA	TGTGCCAGCAGGGGCACGGGATCTAATCAGCCCCAGCATTTT	CASRGTGSNQPQHF
TRBV5-1	NA	TRBJ2-2	TRBD1	TGCGCCAGCAGCCCAGGACAGGGTTGGACCGGGGAGCTGTTTTTT	CASSPGQGWTGELFF
TRBV4-1	NA	TRBJ1-2	NA	TGCGCCAGCAGCCCCCCGACATCCTCCTATGGCTACACCTTC	CASSPPTSSYGYTF
TRBV5-4	NA	TRBJ2-1	TRBD2	TGTGCCAGCAGCCTGCCTCTCGCGGGGGCCTACAATGAGCAGTTCTTC	CASSLPLAGAYNEQFF
TRBV6-1	NA	TRBJ2-7	NA	TGTGCCAGCAGTGAATTTATTGTGAGGCAGGGGTCCTACGAGCAGTACTTC	CASSEFIVRQGSYEQYF
TRBV11-3	NA	TRBJ2-1	TRBD1	TGTGCCAGCAGCTTAGCGTGGACAGGGGATTACAATGAGCAGTTCTTC	CASSLAWTGDYNEQFF
TRBV5-4	NA	TRBJ2-5	NA	TGTGCCAGCAGCTTGGACGAGGAGACCCAGTACTTC	CASSLDEETQYF
TRBV23-1	NA	TRBJ2-6	TRBD1	TGCGCCAGCAGTCAACTCACGGGGACAGGGGTCTCTGGGGCCAACGTCCTGACTTTC	CASSQLTGTGVSGANVLTF
TRBV4-2	once	TRBJ2-1	TRBD2	TGTGCCAGCAGCCAAGCCGGGGGGGCCGACAATGAGCAGTTCTTC	CASSQAGGADNEQFF
TRBV6-5	NA	TRBJ1-5	NA	TGTGCCAGCAGCTACACAGGGTTCAATCAGCCCCAGCATTTT	CASSYTGFNQPQHF
TRBV19	NA	TRBJ1-1	NA	TGTGCCAGTGGATTCCGGGAGCCTGAAGCTTTCTTT	CASGFREPEAFF
TRBV5-1	NA	TRBJ2-5	TRBD2	TGCGCCAGCAGCTTGGAAGGACTAGCGGAACATTACTTC	CASSLEGLAEHYF
TRBV6-1	NA	TRBJ1-2	TRBD1	TGTGCCAGCAGTGAGATGGACAGGGAGAACTATGGCTACACCTTC	CASSEMDRENYGYTF
TRBV10-3	NA	TRBJ2-1	TRBD2	TGTGCCATCAGGGGCGGGGGGCCATACAATGAGCAGTTCTTC	CAIRGGGPYNEQFF
TRBV6-6	NA	TRBJ2-2	TRBD1	TGTGCCAGCAGCACCACAGGGGCCTCGAACACCGGGGAGCTGTTTTTT	CASSTTGASNTGELFF
TRBV5-1	NA	TRBJ1-2	TRBD1	TGCGCCAGCAGCATGACCCCAGGGGGCGCCGGCTATGGCTACACCTTC	CASSMTPGGAGYGYTF
TRBV28	NA	TRBJ1-6	NA	TGTGCCAGCAGTTTTCGTGGGGGCGGCTCCTATAATTCACCCCTCCACTTT	CASSFRGGGSYNSPLHF
TRBV27	once	TRBJ2-1	TRBD2	TGTGCCAGCAGTTCCATGAGCGGGGGCGTCTCCTACAATGAGCAGTTCTTC	CASSSMSGGVSYNEQFF